A selection of T cell receptor beta chains follows, all from one sample in a study of blood T cell repertoires in COVID-19. Assay used: immunoSEQ multiplex PCR; TCRdb lists only in-frame clones, some missing. The sample includes 97,000 or so clones, 75% to 95% of them seen just once. The source material was peripheral blood. These receptors were collected from a man aged 55-75 years with acute or convalescent COVID-19. Both conserved end residues are part of each CDR3. The order of the fields is J gene, V gene, clone size, D gene, CDR3 DNA, CDR3 protein. A D gene is named only where the DNA matches it firmly. Size tells how often a clone was seen (once, few, many) or the class of an expanded clone, and some rows leave it out.

TRBJ2-5	TRBV4-2	NA	TRBD2	TGTGCCAGCAGCCAAGCTTGGACTAGCGGGCAAGAGACCCAGTACTTC	CASSQAWTSGQETQYF
TRBJ2-5	TRBV7-2	NA	NA	TGTGCCAGCAGCTTGGGGGAGGCTTGGGAGACCCAGTACTTC	CASSLGEAWETQYF
TRBJ1-6	TRBV6-5	NA	NA	TGTGCCAGCAGGGAGGGGAATTCACCCCTCCACTTT	CASREGNSPLHF
TRBJ2-7	TRBV5-1	NA	TRBD1	TGCGCCAGCAGCTTTATTCAGGGGGCGCCCGAGCAGTACTTC	CASSFIQGAPEQYF
TRBJ1-5	TRBV6-5	NA	NA	TGTGCCAGCAGACAGGGTTCTTCGCAGCCCCAGCATTTT	CASRQGSSQPQHF
TRBJ1-5	TRBV2	once	TRBD1	TGTGCCAGCAGCCTACAGGGGATGGGGCCCCAGCATTTT	CASSLQGMGPQHF
TRBJ1-1	TRBV18	NA	NA	TGTGCCAGCTCACCGGGCAGTAACACTGAAGCTTTCTTT	CASSPGSNTEAFF
TRBJ1-1	TRBV5-4	NA	NA	TGTGCCAGCAGCTCCCCTTACACTGAAGCTTTCTTT	CASSSPYTEAFF
TRBJ1-1	TRBV2	NA	NA	TGTGCCAGCAGTGAAAGCGGGGAAACTGAAGCTTTCTTT	CASSESGETEAFF
TRBJ1-1	TRBV27	NA	NA	TGTGCCAGCAGCCGCATGGGGGCCTCTGCTGAAGCTTTCTTT	CASSRMGASAEAFF
TRBJ1-2	TRBV6-5	NA	NA	TGTGCCAGCAGCATCGGCGGACTTCAAAACTATGGCTACACCTTC	CASSIGGLQNYGYTF
TRBJ2-2	TRBV6-5	few	TRBD1	TGTGCCAGCAGGAACGGACAGGGACTTGGCGGGGAGCTGTTTTTT	CASRNGQGLGGELFF
TRBJ2-6	TRBV7-6	NA	NA	TGTGCCAGCAGCTCGGACAACTCTGGGGCCAACGTCCTGACTTTC	CASSSDNSGANVLTF
TRBJ1-2	TRBV5-1	NA	NA	TGCGCCAGCAGCTTGACGACAGCGAACTATGGCTACACCTTC	CASSLTTANYGYTF
TRBJ1-1	TRBV5-8	NA	TRBD1	TGTGCCAGCAGCTCGACGACAGGGGTCACTGAAGCTTTCTTT	CASSSTTGVTEAFF
TRBJ2-1	TRBV19	NA	TRBD1	TGTGCCAGCACCGACAGGGGCGGATACAATGAGCAGTTCTTC	CASTDRGGYNEQFF
TRBJ2-7	TRBV18	once	TRBD2	TGTGCCAGCTCACCAGAACTAGCGGGGGGCGGGTCCGAGCAGTACTTC	CASSPELAGGGSEQYF
TRBJ1-5	TRBV7-9	once	NA	TGTGCCAGCAGCTTTGTCGCGGGCTATATTGAGGTGCAGCCCCAGCATTTT	CASSFVAGYIEVQPQHF
TRBJ1-2	TRBV6-5	NA	TRBD1	TGTGCCAGCAGCGGACAGGGTAATTATGGCTACACCTTC	CASSGQGNYGYTF
TRBJ2-5	TRBV10-3	NA	TRBD2	TGTGCCATCAGTGCAGCGGGGGCAGAGACCCAGTACTTC	CAISAAGAETQYF
TRBJ1-2	TRBV3-1/TRBV3-2	NA	TRBD1	TGTGCCAGCAGCCATTCGGGACAGATCGTCTATGGCTACACCTTC	CASSHSGQIVYGYTF
TRBJ2-3	TRBV11-3	NA	TRBD1	TGTGCCAGCAGCTTAGAAGGGACAGGGATAATCCGGAGCGCGCAGTATTTT	CASSLEGTGIIRSAQYF
TRBJ2-1	TRBV15	NA	TRBD1	TGTGCCACCAGCAGACGGACAGGGGCCAATGAGCAGTTCTTC	CATSRRTGANEQFF
TRBJ2-3	TRBV27	NA	TRBD2	TGTGCCAGCAGTTTAGGGGGGGTTGGCACAGATACGCAGTATTTT	CASSLGGVGTDTQYF
TRBJ2-7	TRBV7-2	NA	TRBD1	TGTGCCAGCAGCGAACAGGGGAACGAGCAGTACTTC	CASSEQGNEQYF
TRBJ2-7	TRBV3-1/TRBV3-2	NA	NA	TGTGCCAGCAGCCAAGCGCAGGGGCTGACCTACGAGCAGTACTTC	CASSQAQGLTYEQYF
TRBJ1-4	TRBV7-9	NA	NA	TGTGCCAGCAGCTTATCCAGGGGAGATGAAAAACTGTTTTTT	CASSLSRGDEKLFF
TRBJ2-6	TRBV18	NA	NA	TGTGCCAGCTCTCCGTCTGGGGCCAACGTCCTGACTTTC	CASSPSGANVLTF
TRBJ1-6	TRBV27	NA	NA	TGTGCCAGCAGCTCGGGGAACCCAACTTATAATTCACCCCTCCACTTT	CASSSGNPTYNSPLHF